This T cell receptor beta chain was profiled in a study of human T cells and chemical hapten exposure. To note about this clonotype: The antigen is unknown.

The ends were cut back, 10 bases at V and 4 bases at J, with 16 bases in the middle. Germline V gives CDR1 SNHLY, CDR2 FYNNEI. The CDR3 sequence is 13 residues long. TCRdb ran MiXCR on the RACE reads and lists one entry per CDR3 protein. The sample has about 120,000 distinct CDR3 sequences, roughly 15% seen once; the top ten hold 0.92%. General study findings and limits: Higher patch test scores went with higher counts of PT1 expanded TCRs. High-frequency TCRs, those above 1 in 1000, stayed the same after DPC sensitization.

As to time point: patch test 1, 2 weeks after DPC sensitization. The treatment denotes: therapeutic diphenylcyclopropenone sensitization with weekly scalp DPC. This receptor was identified in a man in his late teens or twenties with alopecia areata. Some clones in this sample may be carry-over from other donors' samples. The J gene is TRBJ2-5, the V gene TRBV2; D might be TRBD1 or TRBD2, each matching 7 bases. The sequenced sample was whole blood, obtained in connection with sensitization to the hapten diphenylcyclopropenone (DPC). This CDR3 is CATRGGTGETQYF. CDR3 bases: TGTGCCACCAGGGGGGGTACTGGAGAGACCCAGTACTTC.